One T cell receptor (beta chain) is described in this entry. Using immunoSEQ multiplex PCR, the repertoire was profiled, and TCRdb retains in-frame clones only, with some absent. This table holds under 80,000 clones, around 89% found once. The data stem from a study of blood T cell repertoires in COVID-19. With 0 bases removed from V and 0 bases from J, the gap between germline ends came to 3 bases. Germline V CDR1 and CDR2: PRHDT, FYEKMQ (reference sequence). There are 14 residues in the CDR3. The genes are TRBV13 and TRBJ2-4, with unresolved D. Specimen: peripheral blood. The TCR was taken from a woman at least 80 years old with active COVID-19. CDR3 protein: CASSLGRAKNIQYF. CDR3 nucleotides: TGTGCCAGCAGCTTAGGCAGAGCCAAAAACATTCAGTACTTC.